The entry that follows covers one T cell receptor beta chain sequence. This CDR3 region has 17 residues. Unmatched junction bases numbered 9, after V lost 3 bases and J lost 1 base. Germline V CDR1 and CDR2: GTSNPN, SVGIG (reference sequence). In the PCR, 60 Vbeta and 13 Jbeta primers were used. Only in-frame clones appear in the TCRdb table, and some are missing; sequencing was by immunoSEQ multiplex PCR. The sample has fewer than 90,000 clones; approximately 70% are singletons. This sample stems from a study of cytomegalovirus exposure and HLA in healthy donors. The chain recombines TRBV30 with TRBJ1-3, with 10 bases identical to TRBD1. This sequence originates from a woman between 50 and 59 years old in good health and CMV-seropositive. The specimen was PBMCs. This CDR3 reads CAWSPGQGVWSGNTIYF. The CDR3 nucleotides read TGTGCCTGGAGCCCTGGACAGGGGGTCTGGTCTGGAAACACCATATATTTT. The full variable domain, in which reference TRBV30 and TRBJ1-3 provide the parts outside the CDR3, is SQTIHQWPATLVQPVGSPLSLECTVEGTSNPNLYWYRQAAGRGLQLLFYSVGIGQISSEVPQNLSASRPQDRQFILSSKKLLLSDSGFYLCAWSPGQGVWSGNTIYFGEGSWLTVV.